The 6 T cell receptor beta chains given below trace back to one sample, sequenced in a study of tumor and adjacent non-tumor tissue in lung cancer. Three rounds of nested PCR, following a modified ARM-PCR protocol, produced the TCRbeta library. A single record per CDR3 protein comes from TCRdb applying MiXCR to the multiplex PCR reads. The sample contains some 100,000 distinct CDR3 sequences, around 57% of which appear only once. RNA was extracted from bulk tissue without any cell sorting. The normal lung tissue was taken more than 3 cm from the tumor edge. The sequencing input was distant non-tumor lung tissue. Source of these receptors: a man aged 60 to 69 with non-small cell lung cancer.

A note on this clonotype: A much larger clone differs by one base, so this may be a read error. This sequence joins TRBV10-2 and TRBJ2-7, with 10 bases matching TRBD1. The junction had 3 bases not matched to a gene; V was cut back by 8 bases and J by 5 bases. The germline gives CDR1 WSHSY, CDR2 SAAADI. The CDR3 extends over 12 amino acids. CDR3 in amino acids: CASGTGVDEQYF. The CDR3, as DNA: TGCGCCAGCGGGACAGGGGTAGACGAGCAGTACTTC.

V and J are TRBV2 and TRBJ2-1, with D possibly matching TRBD1 (5 bases). Germline CDR1 is SNHLY and CDR2 is FYNNEI. The CDR3 length is 14 residues. The V end lost 3 bases, the J end lost 4 bases, and 10 bases lay between the germline ends. CDR3 residues: CASSDRTHYNEQFF. The DNA for the CDR3 is TGTGCCAGCAGTGACAGGACACATTACAATGAGCAGTTCTTC. Supplemented by reference TRBV2 and TRBJ2-1, the full variable domain reads EPEVTQTPSHQVTQMGQEVILRCVPISNHLYFYWYRQILGQKVEFLVSFYNNEISEKSEIFDDQFSVERPDGSNFTLKIRSTKLEDSAMYFCASSDRTHYNEQFFGPGTRLTVL.

This clonotype occurred once. The genes are TRBV11-1 and TRBJ2-4; D tentatively fits TRBD1 or TRBD2 (5 bases each). V lost 1 base and J lost 16, with 35 bases in between. This CDR3 is built from 19 residues. The germline CDR1 and CDR2 sequences are SGHAT and FQDESV (reference sequence). This chain's CDR3 is CASSLDPGPPALAKNIHYF. The CDR3 nucleotides read TGTGCCAGCAGCTTAGACCCGGGACCACCTGCCCTGGCCAAAAACATCCACTACTTC. Supplemented by reference TRBV11-1 and TRBJ2-4, the full variable domain reads EAEVAQSPRYKITEKSQAVAFWCDPISGHATLYWYRQILGQGPELLVQFQDESVVDDSQLPKDRFSAERLKGVDSTLKIQPAELGDSAMYLCASSLDPGPPALAKNIHYFGAGTRLSVL.

This clonotype occurred many times. The chain is built from TRBV14 and TRBJ1-3; D might be TRBD1 (6 bases). The CDR3 has 17 residues. Germline CDR1 is SGHDN and CDR2 is FVKESK. Trimming shortened V by 4 bases and J by 1 base, and 17 bases separated the two germline ends. The CDR3, as DNA: TGTGCCAGCAGCCGACTACCGGGACAAAGGTCTGGAAACACCATATATTTT. It yields the protein CASSRLPGQRSGNTIYF.

This clonotype was seen a handful of times. A much larger clone lies one base from this, so it may be a read error. V is TRBV5-8 and J is TRBJ2-5; TRBD1 matches 7 bases. The germline V gene encodes CDR1 SGHTS and CDR2 YDEGEE. CDR3 length equals 13 residues. The CDR3 spells CASSNGQEETHYF. CDR3 sequence (DNA): TGTGCCAGCAGCAACGGACAGGAAGAGACCCACTACTTC.

This chain joins TRBV4-3 and TRBJ2-7; D gene unclear. The CDR3 consists of 13 residues. With 0 bases removed from V and 6 bases from J, the gap between germline ends came to 9 bases. Per the germline V gene, CDR1 is LGHNA and CDR2 is YSLEER. This CDR3 reads CASSQESGVEQYF. CDR3 in DNA: TGCGCCAGCAGCCAAGAAAGTGGTGTCGAGCAGTACTTC.